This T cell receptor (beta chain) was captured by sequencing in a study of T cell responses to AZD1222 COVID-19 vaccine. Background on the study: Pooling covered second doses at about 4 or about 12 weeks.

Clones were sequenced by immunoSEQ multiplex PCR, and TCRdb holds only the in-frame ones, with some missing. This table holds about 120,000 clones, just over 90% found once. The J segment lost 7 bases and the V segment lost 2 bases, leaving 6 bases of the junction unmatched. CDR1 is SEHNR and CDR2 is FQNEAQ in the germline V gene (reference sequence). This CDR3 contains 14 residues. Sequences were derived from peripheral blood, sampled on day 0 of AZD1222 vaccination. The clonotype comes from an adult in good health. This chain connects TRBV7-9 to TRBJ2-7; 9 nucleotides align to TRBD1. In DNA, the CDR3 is TGTGCCAGCAGCTTACAACAGGGGGCAAGGGAGCAGTACTTC. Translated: CASSLQQGAREQYF.